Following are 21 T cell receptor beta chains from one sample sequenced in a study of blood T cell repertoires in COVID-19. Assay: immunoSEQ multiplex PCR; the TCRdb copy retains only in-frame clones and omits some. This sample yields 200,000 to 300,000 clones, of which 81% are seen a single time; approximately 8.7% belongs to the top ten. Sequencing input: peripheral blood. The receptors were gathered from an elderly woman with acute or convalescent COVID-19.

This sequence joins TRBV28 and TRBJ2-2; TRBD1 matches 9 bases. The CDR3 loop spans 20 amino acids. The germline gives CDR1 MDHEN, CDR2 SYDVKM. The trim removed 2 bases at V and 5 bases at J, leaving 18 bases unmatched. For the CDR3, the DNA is TGTGCCAGCAGTTTACTACTCCGGCCGGGACAGGGAATTAGGACCGGGGAGCTGTTTTTT. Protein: CASSLLLRPGQGIRTGELFF.

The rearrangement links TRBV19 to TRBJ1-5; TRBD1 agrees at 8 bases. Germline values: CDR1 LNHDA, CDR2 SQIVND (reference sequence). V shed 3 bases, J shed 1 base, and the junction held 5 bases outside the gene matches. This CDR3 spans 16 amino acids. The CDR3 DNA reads TGTGCCAGTAGTATTAGGACAGGGTTGAGCAATCAGCCCCAGCATTTT. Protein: CASSIRTGLSNQPQHF.

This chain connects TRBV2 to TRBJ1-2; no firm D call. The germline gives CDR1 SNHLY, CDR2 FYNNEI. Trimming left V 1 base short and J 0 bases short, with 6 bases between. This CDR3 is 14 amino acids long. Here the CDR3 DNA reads TGTGCCAGCAGTGAAGGGGCAGCTAACTATGGCTACACCTTC. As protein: CASSEGAANYGYTF.

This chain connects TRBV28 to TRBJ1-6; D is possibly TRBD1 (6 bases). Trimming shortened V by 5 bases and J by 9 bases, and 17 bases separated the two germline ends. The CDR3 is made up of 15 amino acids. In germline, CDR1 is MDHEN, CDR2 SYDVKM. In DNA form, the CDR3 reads TGTGCCAGCAGTACCCCACAGGGTAGGGGTTCACCCCTCCACTTT. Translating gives CASSTPQGRGSPLHF. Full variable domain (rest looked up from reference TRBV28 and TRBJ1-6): DVKVTQSSRYLVKRTGEKVFLECVQDMDHENMFWYRQDPGLGLRLIYFSYDVKMKEKGDIPEGYSVSREKKERFSLILESASTNQTSMYLCASSTPQGRGSPLHFGNGTRLTVT.

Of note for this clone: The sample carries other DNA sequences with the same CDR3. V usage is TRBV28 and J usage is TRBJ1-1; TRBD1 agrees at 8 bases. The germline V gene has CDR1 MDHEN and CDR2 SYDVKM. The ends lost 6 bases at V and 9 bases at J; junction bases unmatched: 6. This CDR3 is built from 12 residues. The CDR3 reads CASSLRTGKAFF. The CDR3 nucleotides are TGTGCCAGCAGCCTTAGGACAGGGAAAGCTTTCTTT.

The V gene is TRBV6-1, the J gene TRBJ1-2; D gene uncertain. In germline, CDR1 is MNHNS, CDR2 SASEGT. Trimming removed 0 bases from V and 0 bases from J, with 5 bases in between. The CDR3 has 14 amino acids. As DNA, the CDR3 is TGTGCCAGCAGTGAAGCGGAGGCTAACTATGGCTACACCTTC. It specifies CASSEAEANYGYTF.

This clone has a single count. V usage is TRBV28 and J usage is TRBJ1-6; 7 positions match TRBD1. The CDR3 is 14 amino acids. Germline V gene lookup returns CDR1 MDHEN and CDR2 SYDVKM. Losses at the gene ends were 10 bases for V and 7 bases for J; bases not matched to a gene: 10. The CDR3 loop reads CAILPGTANSPLHF. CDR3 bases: TGTGCCATCCTACCCGGGACAGCCAATTCACCCCTCCACTTT.

CDR3 coding DNA: TGCGCCAGCAGCCGTAGCGGGGGGGCCGACAATGAGCAGTTCTTC. Translated, it gives CASSRSGGADNEQFF. The rearrangement joins TRBV5-1 to TRBJ2-1, with TRBD2 matching 11 bases. This CDR3 is built from 15 residues. The germline CDR1 and CDR2 sequences are SGHRS and YFSETQ. V lost 4 bases, J lost 5 bases, and 5 bases stayed unmatched.

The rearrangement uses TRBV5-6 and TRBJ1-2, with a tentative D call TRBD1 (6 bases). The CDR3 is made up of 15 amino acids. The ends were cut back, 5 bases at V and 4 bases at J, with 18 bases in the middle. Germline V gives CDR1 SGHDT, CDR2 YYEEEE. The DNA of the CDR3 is TGTGCCAGCAGTTTTGACAGGTCACAACTCTATGGCTACACCTTC. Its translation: CASSFDRSQLYGYTF.

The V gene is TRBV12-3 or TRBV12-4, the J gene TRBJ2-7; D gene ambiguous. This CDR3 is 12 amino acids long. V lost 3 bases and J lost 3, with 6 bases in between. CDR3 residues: CASSLAFYEQYF. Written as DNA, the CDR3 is TGTGCCAGCAGTTTGGCCTTCTACGAGCAGTACTTC.

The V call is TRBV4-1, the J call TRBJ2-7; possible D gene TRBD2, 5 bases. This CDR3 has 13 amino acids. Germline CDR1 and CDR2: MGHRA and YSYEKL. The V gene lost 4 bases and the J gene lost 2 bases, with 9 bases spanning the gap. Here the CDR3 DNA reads TGCGCCAGCAGCCGGGGAGATACCTACGAGCAGTACTTC. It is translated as CASSRGDTYEQYF.

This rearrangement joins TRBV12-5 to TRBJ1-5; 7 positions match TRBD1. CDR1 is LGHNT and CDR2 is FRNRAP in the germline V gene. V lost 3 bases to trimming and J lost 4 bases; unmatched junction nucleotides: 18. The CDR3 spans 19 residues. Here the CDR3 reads CASGLAYTTGTEGNQPQHF. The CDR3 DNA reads TGTGCTAGTGGTTTAGCCTATACGACCGGGACAGAGGGTAATCAGCCCCAGCATTTT.

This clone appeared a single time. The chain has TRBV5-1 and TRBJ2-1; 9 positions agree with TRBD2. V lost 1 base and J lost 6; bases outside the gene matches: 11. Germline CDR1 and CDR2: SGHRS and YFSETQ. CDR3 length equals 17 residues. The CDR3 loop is CASSLFIPSGTRNEQFF. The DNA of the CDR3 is TGCGCCAGCAGCTTGTTTATCCCTAGCGGGACACGCAATGAGCAGTTCTTC.

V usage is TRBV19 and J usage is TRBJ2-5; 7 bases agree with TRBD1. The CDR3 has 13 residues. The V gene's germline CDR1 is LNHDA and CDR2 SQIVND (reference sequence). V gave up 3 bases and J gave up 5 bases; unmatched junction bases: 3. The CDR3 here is CASSMGTAETQYF. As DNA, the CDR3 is TGTGCCAGTAGTATGGGGACAGCCGAGACCCAGTACTTC.

In DNA form, the CDR3 reads TGTGCCAGCAGCTTGAGGGGGTACCAAGAGACCCAGTACTTC. Translating it yields CASSLRGYQETQYF. This chain uses TRBV11-2 with TRBJ2-5, with D perhaps TRBD1 (6 bases). Trimming took off 3 bases at V and 0 bases at J, with 8 bases between the two ends. Germline values: CDR1 SGHAT, CDR2 FQNNGV. The CDR3 is made up of 14 amino acids.

This CDR3 reads CASSSPTGGGEQFF. CDR3 in DNA: TGTGCCAGCAGCTCCCCAACAGGGGGCGGTGAGCAGTTCTTC. V usage is TRBV7-3 and J usage is TRBJ2-1; TRBD1 matches at 9 bases. The CDR3 has 14 residues. The germline CDR1 and CDR2 sequences are SGHTA and FQGTGA. Germline trimming cut 4 bases from V and 9 bases from J; bases unmatched to any gene: 7.

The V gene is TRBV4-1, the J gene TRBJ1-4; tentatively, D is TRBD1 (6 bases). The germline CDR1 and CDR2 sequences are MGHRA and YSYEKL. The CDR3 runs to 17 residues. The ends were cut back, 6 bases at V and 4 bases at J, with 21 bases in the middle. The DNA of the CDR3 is TGCGCCAGCAGTCTCTCTGTCGGACAGAGACGTAATGAAAAACTGTTTTTT. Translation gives CASSLSVGQRRNEKLFF.

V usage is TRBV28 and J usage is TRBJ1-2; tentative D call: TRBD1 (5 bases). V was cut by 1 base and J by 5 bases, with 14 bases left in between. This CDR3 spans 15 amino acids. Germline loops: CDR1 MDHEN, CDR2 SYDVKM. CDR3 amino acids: CASSLSWGGSYGYTF. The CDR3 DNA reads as TGTGCCAGCAGTTTATCCTGGGGGGGGTCATATGGCTACACCTTC.

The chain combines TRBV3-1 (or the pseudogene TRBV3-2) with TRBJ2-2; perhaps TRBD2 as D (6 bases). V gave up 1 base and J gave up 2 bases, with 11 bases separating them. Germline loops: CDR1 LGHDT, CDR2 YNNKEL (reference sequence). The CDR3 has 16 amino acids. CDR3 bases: TGTGCCAGCAGCCAAGGACCTAGCGCCAACACCGGGGAGCTGTTTTTT. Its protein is CASSQGPSANTGELFF.

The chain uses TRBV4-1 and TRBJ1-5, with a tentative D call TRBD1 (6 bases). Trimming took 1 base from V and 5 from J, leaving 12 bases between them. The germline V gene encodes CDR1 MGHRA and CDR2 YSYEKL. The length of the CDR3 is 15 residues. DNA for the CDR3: TGCGCCAGCAGCCAAGTGGGGGCCAACTATCAGCCCCAGCATTTT. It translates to CASSQVGANYQPQHF.

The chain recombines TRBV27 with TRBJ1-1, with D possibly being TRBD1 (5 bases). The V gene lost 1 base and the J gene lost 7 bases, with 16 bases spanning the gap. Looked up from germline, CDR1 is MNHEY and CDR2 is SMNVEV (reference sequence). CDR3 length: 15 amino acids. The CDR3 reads CASSLFGTPRGEAFF. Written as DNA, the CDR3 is TGTGCCAGCAGTTTATTCGGGACTCCCCGCGGTGAAGCTTTCTTT.